This TCR beta chain originates from a study of blood T cell repertoires in COVID-19. Turning to the study itself: COVID-19 samples, acute and convalescent, were from the United States, Italy and Spain. Sources were T cells, B-cell-depleted T cells, or PBMCs; the material itself was cDNA or gDNA.

Original handling: The assay estimated nucleated cells by amplifying reference gene primers. Repertoires were generated with immunoSEQ multiplex PCR, while TCRdb's copy carries only in-frame clones and drops some. V, J and clone size are those of that table, while D and trimming were read from the DNA. The repertoire holds roughly 180,000 clones, with about 88% as singletons. Trimming removed 7 bases from V and 12 bases from J, with 25 bases in between. CDR3 length: 14 amino acids. CDR1 and CDR2 (germline): MGHDK, SYGVNS. The receptor was isolated from a woman younger than 45 with active or convalescent COVID-19. The rearrangement links TRBV25-1 to TRBJ2-7; perhaps TRBD2 as D (6 bases). The sample comprised peripheral blood. CDR3 loop: CASNARSQEGPSYF. CDR3 bases: TGTGCCAGCAACGCGCGAAGTCAGGAGGGACCTTCGTACTTC.